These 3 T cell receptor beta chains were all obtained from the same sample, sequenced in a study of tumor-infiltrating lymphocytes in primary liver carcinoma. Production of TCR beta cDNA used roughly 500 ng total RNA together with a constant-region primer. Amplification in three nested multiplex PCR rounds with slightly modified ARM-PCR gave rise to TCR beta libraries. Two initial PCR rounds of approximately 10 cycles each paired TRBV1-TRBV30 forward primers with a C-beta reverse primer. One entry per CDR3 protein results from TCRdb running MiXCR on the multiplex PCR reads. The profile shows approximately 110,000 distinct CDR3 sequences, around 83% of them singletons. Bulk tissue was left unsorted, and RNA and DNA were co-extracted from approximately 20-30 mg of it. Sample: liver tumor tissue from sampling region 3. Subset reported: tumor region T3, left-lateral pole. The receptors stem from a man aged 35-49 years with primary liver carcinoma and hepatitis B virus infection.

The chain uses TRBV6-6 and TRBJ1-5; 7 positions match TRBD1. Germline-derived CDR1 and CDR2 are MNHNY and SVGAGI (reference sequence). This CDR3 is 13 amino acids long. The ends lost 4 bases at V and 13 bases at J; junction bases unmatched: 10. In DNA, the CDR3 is TGTGCCAGCAGTTCATACAGGGGCCAGGCTCAGCATTTT. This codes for CASSSYRGQAQHF.

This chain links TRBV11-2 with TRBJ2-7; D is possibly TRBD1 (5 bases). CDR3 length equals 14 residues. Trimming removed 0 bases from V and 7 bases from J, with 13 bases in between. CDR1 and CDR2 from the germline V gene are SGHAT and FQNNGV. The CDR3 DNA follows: TGTGCCAGCAGCTTAGATATGGTCAAGGGGGAGCAGTACTTC. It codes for CASSLDMVKGEQYF. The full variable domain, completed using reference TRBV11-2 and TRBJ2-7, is EAGVAQSPRYKIIEKRQSVAFWCNPISGHATLYWYQQILGQGPKLLIQFQNNGVVDDSQLPKDRFSAERLKGVDSTLKIQPAKLEDSAVYLCASSLDMVKGEQYFGPGTRLTVT.

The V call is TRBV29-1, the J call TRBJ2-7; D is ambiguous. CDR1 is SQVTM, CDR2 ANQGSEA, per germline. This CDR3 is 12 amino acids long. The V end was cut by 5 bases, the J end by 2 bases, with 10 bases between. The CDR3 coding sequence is TGCAGCGTTCCCATATCGGCCTACGAGCAGTACTTC. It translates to CSVPISAYEQYF.